One sample yielded the 2 T cell receptor beta chains listed below, sequenced in a study of tumor and adjacent non-tumor tissue in lung cancer. The library came from three nested PCR rounds adapted from ARM-PCR protocols. Each CDR3 protein gets one entry after TCRdb re-called the multiplex PCR reads with MiXCR. This sample has about 75,000 distinct CDR3 sequences, with roughly 75% found just once. This sample's RNA came from whole unsorted tissue. The normal lung tissue was taken more than 3 cm from the tumor edge. Sequencing was done on a sample of distant non-tumor lung tissue. All receptors derive from a woman in her 50s with non-small cell lung cancer.

Of note for this clonotype: A much larger clone lies one base from this, so it may be a read error. The J gene is TRBJ1-1, the V gene TRBV20-1; D gene unclear. This CDR3 has 14 residues. Germline V gene data show CDR1 as DFQATT and CDR2 as SNEGSKA (reference sequence). CDR3 bases: TGCAGTACTAGAGATATGGCGGGATACACTGAAGCTTTCTTT. The encoded protein is CSTRDMAGYTEAFF.

For this clonotype: At one boundary the junction diverges from the germline segment, which might be a read error. The V and J genes are TRBV12-3 or TRBV12-4 and TRBJ2-1, with TRBD2 matching 12 bases. CDR3 size: 15 residues. CDR3 loop: CACSSSSGRGDEQFF. CDR3 sequence (DNA): TGTGCCTGCAGTTCTTCTAGCGGGAGGGGGGATGAGCAGTTCTTC.